A single T cell receptor (beta chain) is shown here with its context. Its antigen is undetermined. This record belongs to a study of cytotoxic CD8 clonotypes in ibrutinib-treated CLL. Study-wide results and caveats: While tracking circulating CD8+ T-cell counts, baseline clonality exceeded that of age-matched healthy donors. Clonality increased with ibrutinib response but returned toward baseline at progression.

CDR3 length equals 14 residues. The V gene's germline CDR1 is SQVTM and CDR2 ANQGSEA. The J segment lost 3 bases and the V segment lost 4 bases, leaving 6 bases of the junction unmatched. Target depth was 1 in 200,000 to 1 in 1 million T cells, about 10x per clonotype. Sequencing used immunoSEQ multiplex PCR; TCRdb keeps in-frame clones, though not all of them. The sample consists of over 6,500 clones, roughly 70% of them appearing once. The specimen comprised PBMCs, sampled before ibrutinib treatment. This TCR derives from a human donor with chronic lymphocytic leukemia. The rearrangement uses TRBV29-1 and TRBJ1-5, with 7 bases aligning to TRBD1. CDR3 region: CSVAAGGLNQPQHF. CDR3 DNA: TGCAGCGTTGCGGCAGGGGGTCTCAATCAGCCCCAGCATTTT.